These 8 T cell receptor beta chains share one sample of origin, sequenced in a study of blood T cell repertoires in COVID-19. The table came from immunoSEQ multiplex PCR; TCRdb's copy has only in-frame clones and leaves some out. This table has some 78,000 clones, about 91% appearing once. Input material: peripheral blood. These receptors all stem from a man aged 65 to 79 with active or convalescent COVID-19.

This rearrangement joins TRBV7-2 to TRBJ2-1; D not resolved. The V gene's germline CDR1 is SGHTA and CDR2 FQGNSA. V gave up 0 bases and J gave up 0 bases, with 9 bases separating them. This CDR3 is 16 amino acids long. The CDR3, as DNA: TGTGCCAGCAGCTTAGCGCGGTGGAGCTCCTACAATGAGCAGTTCTTC. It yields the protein CASSLARWSSYNEQFF.

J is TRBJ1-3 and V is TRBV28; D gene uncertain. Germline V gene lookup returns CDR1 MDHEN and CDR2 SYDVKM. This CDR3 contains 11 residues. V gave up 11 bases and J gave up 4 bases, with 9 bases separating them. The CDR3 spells CAGHTGNTIYF. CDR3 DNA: TGTGCCGGCCATACGGGAAACACCATATATTTT.

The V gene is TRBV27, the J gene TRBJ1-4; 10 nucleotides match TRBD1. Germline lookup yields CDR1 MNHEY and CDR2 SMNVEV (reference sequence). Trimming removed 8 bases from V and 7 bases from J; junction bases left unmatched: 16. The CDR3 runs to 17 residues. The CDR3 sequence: CASAGGQGVRWGEKLFF. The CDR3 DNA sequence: TGTGCCAGCGCGGGCGGACAGGGGGTGCGATGGGGTGAAAAACTGTTTTTT. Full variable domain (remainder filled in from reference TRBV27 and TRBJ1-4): EAQVTQNPRYLITVTGKKLTVTCSQNMNHEYMSWYRQDPGLGLRQIYYSMNVEVTDKGDVPEGYKVSRKEKRNFPLILESPSPNQTSLYFCASAGGQGVRWGEKLFFGSGTQLSVL.

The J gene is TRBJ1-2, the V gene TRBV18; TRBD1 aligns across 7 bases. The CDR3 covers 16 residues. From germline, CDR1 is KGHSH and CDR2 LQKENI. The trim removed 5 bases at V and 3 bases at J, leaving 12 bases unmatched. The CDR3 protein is CASSTTSGQTDYGYTF. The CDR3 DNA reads TGTGCCAGCTCAACTACATCGGGACAGACTGACTATGGCTACACCTTC.

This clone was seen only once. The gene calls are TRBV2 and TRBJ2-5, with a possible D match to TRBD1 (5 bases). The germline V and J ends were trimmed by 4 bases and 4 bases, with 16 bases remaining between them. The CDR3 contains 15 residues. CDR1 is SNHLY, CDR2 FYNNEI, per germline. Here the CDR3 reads CASSGGRAGRETQYF. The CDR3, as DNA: TGTGCCAGCAGTGGTGGCAGGGCCGGCCGAGAGACCCAGTACTTC.

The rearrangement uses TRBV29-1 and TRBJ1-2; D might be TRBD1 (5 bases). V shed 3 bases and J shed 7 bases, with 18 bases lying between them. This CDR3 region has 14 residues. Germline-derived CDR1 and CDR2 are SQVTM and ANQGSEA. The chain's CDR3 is CSVDGGAGLRGYTF. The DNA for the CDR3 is TGCAGCGTTGATGGCGGGGCAGGGTTGCGTGGCTACACCTTC.

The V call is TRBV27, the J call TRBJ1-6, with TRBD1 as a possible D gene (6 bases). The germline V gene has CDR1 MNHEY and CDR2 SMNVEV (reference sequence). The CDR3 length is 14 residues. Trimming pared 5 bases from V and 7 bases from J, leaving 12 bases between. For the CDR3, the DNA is TGTGCCAGCAGTGCGACAGGTAGCAATTCACCCCTCCACTTT. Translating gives CASSATGSNSPLHF.

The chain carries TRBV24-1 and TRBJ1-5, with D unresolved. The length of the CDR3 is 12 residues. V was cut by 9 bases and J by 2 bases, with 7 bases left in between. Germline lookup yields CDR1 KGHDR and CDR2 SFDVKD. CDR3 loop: CATQEGNQPQHF. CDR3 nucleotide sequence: TGTGCCACCCAAGAGGGCAATCAGCCCCAGCATTTT.